These 5 T cell receptor beta chains were all obtained from the same sample, sequenced in a study of metastatic and nonmetastatic thyroid tumors. The entire patient cohort was treatment-naive prior to thyroid surgery. TCRdb recomputed clones from the PCR reads via MiXCR. The data hold 84,000 or so clones, with roughly 8.6% observed a single time. The sample was blood. These receptors were taken from a female donor with papillary thyroid cancer or a benign thyroid nodule (not recorded which). Some clones in this sample may be carry-over from other donors' samples.

This clone was seen repeatedly, ten times or more. The gene calls are TRBV7-3 and TRBJ2-3, with D possibly matching TRBD1 (6 bases). This CDR3 spans 14 amino acids. Germline V CDR1 and CDR2: SGHTA, FQGTGA. The V and J ends lost 5 bases and 4 bases respectively, with 13 bases between them. This CDR3 reads CASSPQGRADTQYF. In nucleotides, the CDR3 is TGTGCCAGCAGCCCGCAGGGGCGTGCAGATACGCAGTATTTT.

This clone was observed many times. This chain connects TRBV5-1 to TRBJ1-1; D is unresolved. Germline V lookup: CDR1 SGHRS, CDR2 YFSETQ. V dropped 0 bases and J dropped 6 bases, with 6 bases sitting between them. There are 12 residues in the CDR3. In nucleotides, the CDR3 is TGCGCCAGCAGCTTGGTATACCCTGAAGCTTTCTTT. Its protein is CASSLVYPEAFF. The full variable domain, completed using reference TRBV5-1 and TRBJ1-1, is KAGVTQTPRYLIKTRGQQVTLSCSPISGHRSVSWYQQTPGQGLQFLFEYFSETQRNKGNFPGRFSGRQFSNSRSEMNVSTLELGDSALYLCASSLVYPEAFFGQGTRLTVV.

This clone was observed at least ten times. This sequence joins TRBV7-9 and TRBJ2-7; possibly TRBD2 for D (6 bases). The V gene lost 7 bases and the J gene lost 5 bases, with 15 bases spanning the gap. This CDR3 is built from 13 residues. In germline, CDR1 is SEHNR, CDR2 FQNEAQ (reference sequence). The CDR3 region has the DNA TGTGCCAGCACCCGGGAGCAGATCCACGAGCAGTACTTC. Protein product: CASTREQIHEQYF.

The rearrangement uses TRBV6-1 and TRBJ1-5, with D unclear. CDR1 MNHNS and CDR2 SASEGT come from the germline V gene. Trimming stripped 2 bases from V and 7 bases from J, with 3 bases between. This CDR3 spans 11 amino acids. The CDR3 is CASSEWQPQHF. DNA for the CDR3: TGTGCCAGCAGTGAATGGCAGCCCCAGCATTTT.

This clone was picked up many times. A much larger clone differs by one base, so this may be a read error. This sample includes further DNA sequences coding for the same CDR3. The chain uses TRBV7-3 and TRBJ1-1, with TRBD1 as a possible D gene (6 bases). The CDR3 has 13 residues. Trimming shortened V by 4 bases and J by 1 base, and 7 bases separated the two germline ends. Per germline, CDR1 SGHTA and CDR2 FQGTGA. The CDR3, as DNA: TGTGCCAGCAGCTCACAGGGGAACACTGAAGCTTTCTTT. The encoded protein is CASSSQGNTEAFF. Based on the CDR3 plus reference TRBV7-3 and TRBJ1-1, the full variable domain is GAGVSQTPSNKVTEKGKYVELRCDPISGHTALYWYRQSLGQGPEFLIYFQGTGAADDSGLPNDRFFAVRPEGSVSTLKIQRTERGDSAVYLCASSSQGNTEAFFGQGTRLTVV.